The text below deals with one T cell receptor beta chain. The antigen is undetermined. The source of the sample is a study of cytomegalovirus exposure and HLA in healthy donors. Whole-study findings and limits: Rare TCR sequences dominated, though some public TCRs recurred in many donors. In the analysis, some V segments, TRBV6-2 and TRBV6-3 included, were excluded as indistinguishable. Across all donors, roughly uniform sequencing depth was an assumption of the presence/absence analyses.

Trimming cost V 2 bases and J 5 bases; bases outside gene matches: 3. The CDR3 is 14 residues long. The germline V gene encodes CDR1 SGHNT and CDR2 YYREEE (reference sequence). The PCR had 60 Vbeta and 13 Jbeta primers. Some clones are missing from TCRdb's copy, which holds only in-frame ones; the method was immunoSEQ multiplex PCR. The table has roughly 200,000 clones, about 80% seen once. The TCR was taken from a woman in her 50s in good health and CMV-seronegative. The V call is TRBV5-4, the J call TRBJ2-1; 8 nucleotides agree with TRBD2. Material for sequencing was PBMCs. The CDR3 is CASSFTSGHNEQFF. CDR3 bases: TGTGCCAGCAGCTTCACTAGCGGACACAATGAGCAGTTCTTC.